Sequencing of this T cell receptor (beta chain) was carried out in a study of T cell changes during pregnancy in multiple sclerosis. This table comes from immunoSEQ multiplex PCR, and its TCRdb copy is limited to in-frame clones, with some not included. The table has around 51,000 clones, roughly 93% seen once. CDR3 size: 15 residues. Trimming at V came to 3 bases and at J to 8 bases, leaving 4 bases not matched to a gene. Germline V gives CDR1 KGHSH, CDR2 LQKENI. The chain combines TRBV18 with TRBJ2-1; 13 positions match TRBD2. The sequenced sample was peripheral blood, obtained in the second trimester of pregnancy. The clonotype was recovered from a female donor with multiple sclerosis, enrolled in a pregnancy study. Written as DNA, the CDR3 is TGTGCCAGCTCACCGGTCGGACTAGCGGGGGATGAGCAGTTCTTC. The encoded protein is CASSPVGLAGDEQFF.